One T cell receptor (beta chain) is described in this entry. The data were taken from a study of blood T cell repertoires in COVID-19. Only in-frame clones appear in the TCRdb table, and some are missing; sequencing was by immunoSEQ multiplex PCR. This table has 60,000 to 80,000 clones, 80% to 95% appearing once. The V gene's germline CDR1 is LGHNA and CDR2 YNFKEQ. V lost 4 bases and J 5 bases, leaving 8 bases between the germline ends. The CDR3 runs 12 residues. The sample was peripheral blood. The clonotype was recovered from a human donor in a cohort sampled during active COVID-19. J is TRBJ1-2 and V is TRBV4-2; the D is unclear. The CDR3 bases are TGTGCCAGCAGCCTGGCCAATTATGGCTACACCTTC. It yields the protein CASSLANYGYTF.